The source of this T cell receptor beta chain is a study of STAT3 mutations in large granular lymphocyte leukemia. Findings of the study overall: Differing intervals and regimens complicate linking therapy response to clone burden. In T-cell large granular lymphocyte leukemia, about half of patients showed multiple immunodominant subclonotypes.

As for this clone: Its antigen is still unknown.

Deletions cut 0 bases from V and 3 bases from J, with 13 bases between. Germline assignment: CDR1 LNHNV and CDR2 YYDKDF (reference sequence). The CDR3 length is 16 residues. Profiling relied on immunoSEQ multiplex PCR, and the TCRdb table lists in-frame clones only, not all of them. Among 37,000 or so clones listed, over 75% were seen once. V and J are TRBV15 and TRBJ2-3; perhaps D is TRBD1 or TRBD2 (6 bases each). This sequence was found in a human donor with T large granular lymphocyte leukemia. Some clones in this sample may be carry-over from other donors' samples. The specimen sequenced was PBMCs. CDR3 in amino acids: CATSRDGRGRTDTQYF. The CDR3 nucleotides are TGTGCCACCAGCAGAGATGGCCGGGGGCGAACAGATACGCAGTATTTT.